The present TCR beta chain was sequenced within a study of Graves' ophthalmopathy and Graves' hyperthyroidism. Between the trimmed V and J ends, which lost 5 bases and 2 bases, there was a span of 13 bases. The CDR3 consists of 13 residues. The germline V gene has CDR1 SQVTM and CDR2 ANQGSEA. Hyperthyroidism in these 18- to 65-year-old patients was newly diagnosed, lasting under 2 months. Clinical symptoms and serum thyroxine were used for diagnosis; TRAb, thyroid ultrasound and orbital computed tomography were also relied on. This clonotype has at least ten counts. RNA transcripts were the source from which TCR beta CDR3 regions were amplified. First-round RT-PCR employed HTBI primers, with a second-round multiplex PCR after it. TCRdb reprocessed the multiplex PCR reads with MiXCR, giving one entry per CDR3 protein. Seen here are roughly 1.1 million distinct CDR3 sequences, around a third observed once, and the top ten hold 11%.

The rearrangement joins TRBV29-1 to TRBJ2-7; D is undetermined. Sequencing was performed on peripheral blood or thyroid tissue (not recorded which). The clonotype was recovered from an adult man with Graves' hyperthyroidism. The CDR3 region has the DNA TGCAGCGTTTTGCCCCCAGACACCTACGAGCAGTACTTC. Its protein product is CSVLPPDTYEQYF.